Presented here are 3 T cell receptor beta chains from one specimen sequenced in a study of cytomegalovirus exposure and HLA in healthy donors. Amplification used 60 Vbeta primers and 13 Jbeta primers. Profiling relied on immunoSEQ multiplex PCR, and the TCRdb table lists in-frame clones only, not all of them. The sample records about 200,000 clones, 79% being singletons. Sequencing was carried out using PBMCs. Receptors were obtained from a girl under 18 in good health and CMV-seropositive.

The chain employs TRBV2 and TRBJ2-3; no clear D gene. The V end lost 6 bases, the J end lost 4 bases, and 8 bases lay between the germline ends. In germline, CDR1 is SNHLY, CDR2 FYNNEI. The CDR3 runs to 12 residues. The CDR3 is CASSGGADTQYF. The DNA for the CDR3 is TGTGCCAGCAGCGGTGGAGCAGATACGCAGTATTTT.

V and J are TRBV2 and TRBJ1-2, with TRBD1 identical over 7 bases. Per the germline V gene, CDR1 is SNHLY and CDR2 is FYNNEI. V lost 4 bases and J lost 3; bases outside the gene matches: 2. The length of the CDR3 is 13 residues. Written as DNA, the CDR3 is TGTGCCAGCAGTGGACAGGGCGACTATGGCTACACCTTC. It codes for CASSGQGDYGYTF.

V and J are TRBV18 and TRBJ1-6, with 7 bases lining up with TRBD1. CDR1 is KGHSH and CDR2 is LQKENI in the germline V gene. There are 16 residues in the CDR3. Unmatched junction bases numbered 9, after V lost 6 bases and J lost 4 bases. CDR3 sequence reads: CASSRGSGEYNSPLHF. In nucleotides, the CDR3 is TGTGCCAGCTCCAGGGGGTCGGGAGAATATAATTCACCCCTCCACTTT.